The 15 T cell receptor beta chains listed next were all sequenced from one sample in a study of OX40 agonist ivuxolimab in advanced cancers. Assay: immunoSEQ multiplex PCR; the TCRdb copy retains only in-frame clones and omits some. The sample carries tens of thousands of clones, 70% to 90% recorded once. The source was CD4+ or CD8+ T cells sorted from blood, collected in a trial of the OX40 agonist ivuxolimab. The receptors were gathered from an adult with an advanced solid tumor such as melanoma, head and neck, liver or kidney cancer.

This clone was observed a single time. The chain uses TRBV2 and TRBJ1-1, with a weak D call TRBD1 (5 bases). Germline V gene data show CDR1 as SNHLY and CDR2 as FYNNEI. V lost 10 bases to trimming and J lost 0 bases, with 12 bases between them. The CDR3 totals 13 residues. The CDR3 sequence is CANSDTLNTEAFF. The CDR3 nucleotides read TGTGCCAACTCGGACACACTGAACACTGAAGCTTTCTTT.

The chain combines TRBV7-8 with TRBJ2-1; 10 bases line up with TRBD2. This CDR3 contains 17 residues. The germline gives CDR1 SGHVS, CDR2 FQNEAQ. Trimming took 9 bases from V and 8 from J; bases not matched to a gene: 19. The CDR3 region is CASRTLAGAHLGDEQFF. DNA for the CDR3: TGTGCCAGTAGAACGCTAGCGGGGGCCCACTTAGGGGATGAGCAGTTCTTC.

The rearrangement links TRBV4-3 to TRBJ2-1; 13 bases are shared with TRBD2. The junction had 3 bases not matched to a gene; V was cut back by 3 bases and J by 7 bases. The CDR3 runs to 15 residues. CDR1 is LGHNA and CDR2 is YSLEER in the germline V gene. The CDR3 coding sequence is TGCGCCAGCAGCCAGGGGACTAGCGGGGAGAATGAGCAGTTCTTC. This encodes CASSQGTSGENEQFF.

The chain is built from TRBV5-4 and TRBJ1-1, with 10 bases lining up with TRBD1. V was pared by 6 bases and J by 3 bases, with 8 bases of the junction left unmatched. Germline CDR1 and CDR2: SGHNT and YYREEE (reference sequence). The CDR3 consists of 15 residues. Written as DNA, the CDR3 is TGTGCCAGCATCCTGAGACAGGGGGCGGACACTGAAGCTTTCTTT. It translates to CASILRQGADTEAFF. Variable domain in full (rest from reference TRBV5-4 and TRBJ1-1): ETGVTQSPTHLIKTRGQQVTLRCSSQSGHNTVSWYQQALGQGPQFIFQYYREEENGRGNFPPRFSGLQFPNYSSELNVNALELDDSALYLCASILRQGADTEAFFGQGTRLTVV.

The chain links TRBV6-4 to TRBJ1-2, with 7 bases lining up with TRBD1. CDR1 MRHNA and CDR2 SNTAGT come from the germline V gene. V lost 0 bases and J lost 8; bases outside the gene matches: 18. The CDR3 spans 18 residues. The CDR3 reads CASSDSPTFQGVGGGYTF. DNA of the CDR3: TGTGCCAGCAGTGACTCACCCACATTCCAGGGGGTCGGTGGAGGCTACACCTTC.

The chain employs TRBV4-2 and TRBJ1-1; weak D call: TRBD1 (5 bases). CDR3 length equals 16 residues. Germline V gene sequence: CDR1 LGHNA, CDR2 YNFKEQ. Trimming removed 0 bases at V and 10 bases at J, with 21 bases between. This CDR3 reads CASSQDLGQGVRLAFF. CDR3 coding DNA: TGTGCCAGCAGCCAAGATCTTGGGCAGGGTGTAAGGTTAGCTTTCTTT.

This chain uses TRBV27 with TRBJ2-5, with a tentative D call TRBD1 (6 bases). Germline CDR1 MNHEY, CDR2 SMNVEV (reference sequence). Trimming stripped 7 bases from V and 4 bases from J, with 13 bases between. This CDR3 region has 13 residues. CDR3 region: CASTTGTRETQYF. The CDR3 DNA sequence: TGTGCCAGCACGACAGGTACACGAGAGACCCAGTACTTC.

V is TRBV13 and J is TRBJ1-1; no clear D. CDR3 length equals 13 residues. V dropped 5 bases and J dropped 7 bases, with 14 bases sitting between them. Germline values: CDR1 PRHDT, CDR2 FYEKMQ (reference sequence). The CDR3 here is CASSGWTSSEAFF. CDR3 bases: TGTGCCAGCAGCGGATGGACCAGCAGTGAAGCTTTCTTT.

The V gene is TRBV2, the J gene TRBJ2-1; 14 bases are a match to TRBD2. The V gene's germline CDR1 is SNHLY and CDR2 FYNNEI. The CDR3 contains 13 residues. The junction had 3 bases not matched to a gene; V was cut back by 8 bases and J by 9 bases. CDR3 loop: CASQGLAGAEQFF. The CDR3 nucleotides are TGTGCCAGCCAGGGACTAGCGGGAGCTGAGCAGTTCTTC.

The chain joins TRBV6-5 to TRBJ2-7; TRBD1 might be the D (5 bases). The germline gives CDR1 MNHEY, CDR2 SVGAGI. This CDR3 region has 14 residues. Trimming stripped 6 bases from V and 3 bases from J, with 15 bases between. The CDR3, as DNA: TGTGCCAGCAGCAAGAAAGGGGTCGACTACGAGCAGTACTTC. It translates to CASSKKGVDYEQYF.

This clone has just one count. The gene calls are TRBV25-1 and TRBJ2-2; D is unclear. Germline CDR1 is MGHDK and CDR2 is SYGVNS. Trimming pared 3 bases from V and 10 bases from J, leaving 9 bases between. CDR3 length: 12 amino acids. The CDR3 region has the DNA TGTGCCAGCAGTGATTCCGTTGCGGAGCTGTTTTTT. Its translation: CASSDSVAELFF.

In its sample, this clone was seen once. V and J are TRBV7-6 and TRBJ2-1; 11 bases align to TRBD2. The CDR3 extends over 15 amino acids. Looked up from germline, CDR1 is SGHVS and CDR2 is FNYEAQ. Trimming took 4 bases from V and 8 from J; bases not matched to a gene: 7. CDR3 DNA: TGTGCCAGCAGCTCCGAACTAGCGGGGGCGGATGAGCAGTTCTTC. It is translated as CASSSELAGADEQFF. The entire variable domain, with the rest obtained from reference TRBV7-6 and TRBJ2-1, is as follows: GAGVSQSPRYKVTKRGQDVALRCDPISGHVSLYWYRQALGQGPEFLTYFNYEAQQDKSGLPNDRFSAERPEGSISTLTIQRTEQRDSAMYRCASSSELAGADEQFFGPGTRLTVL.

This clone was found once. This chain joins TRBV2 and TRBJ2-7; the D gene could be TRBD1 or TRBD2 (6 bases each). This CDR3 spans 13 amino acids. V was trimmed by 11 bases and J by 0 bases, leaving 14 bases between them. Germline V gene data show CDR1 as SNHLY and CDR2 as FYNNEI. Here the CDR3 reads CAGSRDTSYEQYF. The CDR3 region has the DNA TGTGCCGGATCGCGGGACACCTCCTACGAGCAGTACTTC.

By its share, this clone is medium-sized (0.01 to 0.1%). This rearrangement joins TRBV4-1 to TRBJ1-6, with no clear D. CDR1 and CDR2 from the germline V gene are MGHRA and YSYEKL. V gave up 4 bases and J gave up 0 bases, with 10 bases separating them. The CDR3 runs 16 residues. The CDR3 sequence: CASSPDWSSYNSPLHF. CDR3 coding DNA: TGCGCCAGCAGCCCGGACTGGAGCTCCTATAATTCACCCCTCCACTTT.

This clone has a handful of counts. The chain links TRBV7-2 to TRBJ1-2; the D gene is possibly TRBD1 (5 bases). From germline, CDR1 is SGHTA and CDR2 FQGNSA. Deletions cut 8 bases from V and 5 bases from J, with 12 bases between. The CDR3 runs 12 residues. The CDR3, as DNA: TGTGCCAGCTATGGGGCGTCATATGGCTACACCTTC. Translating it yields CASYGASYGYTF.